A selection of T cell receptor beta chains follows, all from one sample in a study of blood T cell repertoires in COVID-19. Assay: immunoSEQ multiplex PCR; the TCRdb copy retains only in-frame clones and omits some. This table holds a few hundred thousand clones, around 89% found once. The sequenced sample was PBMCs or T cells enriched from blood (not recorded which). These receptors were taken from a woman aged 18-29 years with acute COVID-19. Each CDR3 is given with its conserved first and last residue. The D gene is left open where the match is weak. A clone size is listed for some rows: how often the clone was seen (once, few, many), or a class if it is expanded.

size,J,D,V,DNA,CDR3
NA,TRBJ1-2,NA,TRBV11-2,TGTGCCAGCAGCTTAACCCCGGCAGGGGCGCATGGCTACACCTTC,CASSLTPAGAHGYTF
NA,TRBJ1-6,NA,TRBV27,TGTGCCAGCAGTCAAAAAGGGGTCCCTATAGGGGTCCATAATTCACCCCTCCACTTT,CASSQKGVPIGVHNSPLHF
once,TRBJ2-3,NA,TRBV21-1,TGTGCCAGCAGGGGACTAGTACGGGGCACAGATACGCAGTATTTT,CASRGLVRGTDTQYF
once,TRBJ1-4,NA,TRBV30,TGTGCCTGGAGGTCACAGGGAGCGCCTAATGAAAAACTGTTTTTT,CAWRSQGAPNEKLFF
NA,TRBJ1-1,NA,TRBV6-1,TGTGCCAGCAGTGATCCGGAGCGGATGAACACTGAAGCTTTCTTT,CASSDPERMNTEAFF
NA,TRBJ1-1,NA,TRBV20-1,TGCAGTGCTCGGCCCGGGGGGGTCTTT,CSARPGGVF
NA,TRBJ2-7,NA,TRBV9,TGTGCCAGCAGCGTACACGGGAACTCCTACGAGCAGTACTTC,CASSVHGNSYEQYF
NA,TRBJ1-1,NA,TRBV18,TGTGCCAGTCTCCCGGTCATGGACACTGAAGCTTTCTTT,CASLPVMDTEAFF
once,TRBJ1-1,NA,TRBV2,TGTGCCAGCAGGGTAAGGACAGACACTGAAGCTTTCTTT,CASRVRTDTEAFF
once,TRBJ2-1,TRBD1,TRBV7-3,TGTGCCAGCAGCTTAACCCCCGGGACAGGGATAAATGAGCAGTTCTTC,CASSLTPGTGINEQFF
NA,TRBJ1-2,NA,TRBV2,TGTGCCAGCAGTGGCGGACAGACTAACTATGGCTACACCTTC,CASSGGQTNYGYTF
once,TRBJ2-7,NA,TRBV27,TGTGCCAGCAGTTTTAGTACAGACTCCTACGAGCAGTACTTC,CASSFSTDSYEQYF
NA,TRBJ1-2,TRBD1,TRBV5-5,TGTGCCAGCAGAGAAACAGGGGGCGCGATCTTCAGCTACACCTTC,CASRETGGAIFSYTF
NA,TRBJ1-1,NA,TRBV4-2,TGTGCCAGCAGCCAAGGATGGCTGGGCTCGGGGGGCCCTGAAGCTTTCTTT,CASSQGWLGSGGPEAFF
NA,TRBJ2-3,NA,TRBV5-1,TGCGCCAGCAGCTCTCTAGGTGGAGATACGCAGTATTTT,CASSSLGGDTQYF
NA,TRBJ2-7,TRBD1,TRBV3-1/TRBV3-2,TGTGCCAGCAGCTCCTTCGTGAGACAGGGAACTTACGAGCAGTACTTC,CASSSFVRQGTYEQYF
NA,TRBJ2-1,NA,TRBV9,TGTGCCAGCAGCGACGGATCTAGCTCCTACAATGAGCAGTTCTTC,CASSDGSSSYNEQFF
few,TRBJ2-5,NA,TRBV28,TGTGCCAGCAGTTTCCTAGAGACCCAGTACTTC,CASSFLETQYF
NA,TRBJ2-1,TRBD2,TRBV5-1,TGCGCCAGCAGCTTGCGGGAGGGCCCTTATAATGAGCAGTTCTTC,CASSLREGPYNEQFF
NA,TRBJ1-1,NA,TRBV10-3,TGTGCCATCAGTGAGCTGTCAGGGGTGAACACTGAAGCTTTCTTT,CAISELSGVNTEAFF
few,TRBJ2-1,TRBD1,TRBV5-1,TGCGCCAGCAGCTCGTCCCCGGGACAGGGAAACAATGAGCAGTTCTTC,CASSSSPGQGNNEQFF
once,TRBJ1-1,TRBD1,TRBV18,TGTGCCAGCCCTAACACAGGGGGCACTGAAGCTTTCTTT,CASPNTGGTEAFF
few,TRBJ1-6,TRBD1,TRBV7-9,TGTGCCAGCAGCGTTTTGGGGGCCGGGACAGGGAATTCACCCCTCCACTTT,CASSVLGAGTGNSPLHF
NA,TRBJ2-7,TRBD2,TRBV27,TGTGCCAGCAGAACTTCGCTTAGCGGGAGCACGGGGCAGTACTTC,CASRTSLSGSTGQYF
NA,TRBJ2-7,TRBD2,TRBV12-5,TGTGCTAGTGGTTTGGGGACTAGCGGCTACGAGCAGTACTTC,CASGLGTSGYEQYF
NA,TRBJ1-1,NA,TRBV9,TGTGCCAGCAGCGCAAGGGGGGGTGAAGCTTTCTTT,CASSARGGEAFF
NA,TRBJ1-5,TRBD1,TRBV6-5,TGTGCCAGCCGTAGAGGGGGCGCGGATCAGCCCCAGCATTTT,CASRRGGADQPQHF
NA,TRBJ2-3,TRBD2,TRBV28,TGTGCCAGCAGTCCCATGATGCGGGAGGGCCATCATACGCAGTATTTT,CASSPMMREGHHTQYF
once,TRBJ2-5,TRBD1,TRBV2,TGTGCCAGTGCAGGGGGCCTAGGCGAGACCCAGTACTTC,CASAGGLGETQYF
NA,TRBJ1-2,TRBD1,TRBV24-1,TGTGCCACCAGTGATTCCTCAGGGACAGGGGGCTCTGGCTACACCTTC,CATSDSSGTGGSGYTF
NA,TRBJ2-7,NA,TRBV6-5,TGTGCCAGCACCGGGGGGCTCTACGAGCAGTACTTC,CASTGGLYEQYF
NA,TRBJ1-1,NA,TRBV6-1,TGTGCCAGCAGTGCAAAGACAACCTTGGAAAGGAACACTGAAGCTTTCTTT,CASSAKTTLERNTEAFF
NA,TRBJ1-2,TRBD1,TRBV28,TGTGCCAGCAGTTCCCTACAGGGGGCGCAAAACTATGGCTACACCTTC,CASSSLQGAQNYGYTF
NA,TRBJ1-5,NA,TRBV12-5,TGTGCTAGTGGTTTGGCTCATCAGCCCCAGCATTTT,CASGLAHQPQHF
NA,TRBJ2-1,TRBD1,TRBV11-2,TGTGCCAGCAGCCCGGACAGGGGATACAATGAGCAGTTCTTC,CASSPDRGYNEQFF
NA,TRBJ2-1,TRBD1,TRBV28,TGTGCCAGCAGTTTAACAGGGGAATTCAATGAGCAGTTCTTC,CASSLTGEFNEQFF
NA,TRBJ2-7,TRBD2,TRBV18,TGTGCCAGCTCACCGCAGGCTAGCGGGGCCCTCTACGAGCAGTACTTC,CASSPQASGALYEQYF
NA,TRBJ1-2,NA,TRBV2,TGTGCCAGCAGGCCTACAGGGTTAGGCTACACCTTC,CASRPTGLGYTF
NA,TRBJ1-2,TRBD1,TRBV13,TGTGCCAGCAGCTTACGGTCCGGGACAGGGGAGGATGGCTACACCTTC,CASSLRSGTGEDGYTF
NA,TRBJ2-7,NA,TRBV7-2,TGTGCCAGCAGCCCCCAGGGACTCTCCTACGAGCAGTACTTC,CASSPQGLSYEQYF
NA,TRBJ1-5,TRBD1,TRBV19,TGTGCCAGTAGTATCATTCAGGGGGCGGGGGAGCCCCAGCATTTT,CASSIIQGAGEPQHF
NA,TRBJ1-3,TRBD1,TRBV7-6,TGTGCCAGCAGCCCACAGGGGGCAGGAAACACCATATATTTT,CASSPQGAGNTIYF
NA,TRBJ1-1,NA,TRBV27,TGTGCCAGCAGTTTAGCAGGGGCCAAAGGAAGCACTGAAGCTTTCTTT,CASSLAGAKGSTEAFF